This T cell receptor beta chain was identified in a study of control samples from healthy donors and cancer patients. Germline V gene lookup returns CDR1 GTSNPN and CDR2 SVGIG (reference sequence). Between the trimmed V and J ends, which lost 2 bases and 12 bases, there was a span of 14 bases. The CDR3 has 12 residues. Repertoires were generated with immunoSEQ multiplex PCR, while TCRdb's copy carries only in-frame clones and drops some. The sample holds fewer than 200,000 clones, roughly 94% seen once. The sample taken for sequencing was PBMCs. The V and J genes are TRBV30 and TRBJ1-5; D is possibly TRBD1 (5 bases). This sequence was found in a man aged 60-69 years with colorectal cancer. The CDR3 coding sequence is TGTGCCTGGAGTTTAAACCGGGACTTCCAGCATTTT. Translated: CAWSLNRDFQHF.